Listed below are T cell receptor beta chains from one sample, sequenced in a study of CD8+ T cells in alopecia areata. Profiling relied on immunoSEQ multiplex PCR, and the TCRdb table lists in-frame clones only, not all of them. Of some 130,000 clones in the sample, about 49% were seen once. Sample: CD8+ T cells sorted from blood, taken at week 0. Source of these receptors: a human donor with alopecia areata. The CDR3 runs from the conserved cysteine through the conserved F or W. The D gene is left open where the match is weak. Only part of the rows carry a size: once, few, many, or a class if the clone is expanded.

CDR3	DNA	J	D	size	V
CASSGGEGSRPSLLETQYF	TGTGCCAGCAGCGGGGGTGAGGGAAGCCGACCCTCATTGCTGGAGACCCAGTACTTC	TRBJ2-5	.	.	TRBV9
CATLDNSADTQYF	TGTGCCACCTTGGACAACTCAGCAGATACGCAGTATTTT	TRBJ2-3	.	.	TRBV27
CAWSPPSTGRVTQYF	TGTGCCTGGAGTCCTCCTTCGACAGGGAGGGTGACCCAGTACTTC	TRBJ2-5	.	.	TRBV30
CASSLLGDTGELFF	TGTGCCAGCAGTTTGTTAGGGGATACCGGGGAGCTGTTTTTT	TRBJ2-2	.	.	TRBV27
CASSYWTDSYEQYF	TGTGCCAGCAGCTACTGGACAGACTCCTACGAGCAGTACTTC	TRBJ2-7	.	.	TRBV13
CASSLYQGTEAFF	TGTGCCAGCAGCTTATATCAGGGCACTGAAGCTTTCTTT	TRBJ1-1	.	.	TRBV5-6
CATVGGNQETQYF	TGTGCCACCGTGGGGGGAAACCAAGAGACCCAGTACTTC	TRBJ2-5	.	few	TRBV6-5
CATSTPAGTQETQYF	TGTGCCACCAGCACACCCGCCGGGACCCAAGAGACCCAGTACTTC	TRBJ2-5	.	.	TRBV15
CASSLGILGGELFF	TGCGCCAGCAGCTTGGGAATACTCGGCGGGGAGCTGTTTTTT	TRBJ2-2	.	few	TRBV5-1
CAWTRTEEAFF	TGTGCCTGGACCCGGACTGAAGAAGCTTTCTTT	TRBJ1-1	.	few	TRBV30
CASSYSGSGYNEQFF	TGTGCCAGCAGTTACTCAGGGTCAGGGTACAATGAGCAGTTCTTC	TRBJ2-1	.	.	TRBV6-5
CASSQDPAGGTYNEQFF	TGCGCCAGCAGCCAAGATCCCGCGGGGGGAACCTACAATGAGCAGTTCTTC	TRBJ2-1	TRBD2	few	TRBV4-3
CASSPRRGVQETQYF	TGTGCCAGCAGCCCGAGGAGGGGGGTTCAAGAGACCCAGTACTTC	TRBJ2-5	.	.	TRBV9
CASSYRDKYEQYF	TGTGCCAGCAGCTACCGGGACAAGTACGAGCAGTACTTC	TRBJ2-7	.	few	TRBV7-9
CSVWTSGDYEQYF	TGCAGCGTTTGGACTAGCGGGGACTACGAGCAGTACTTC	TRBJ2-7	TRBD2	.	TRBV29-1
CAWTLAGGAYEQYF	TGTGCCTGGACTCTAGCGGGGGGCGCCTACGAGCAGTACTTC	TRBJ2-7	TRBD2	.	TRBV30
CASSQTDSHTEAFF	TGTGCCAGCAGCCAAACCGACAGCCACACTGAAGCTTTCTTT	TRBJ1-1	.	few	TRBV7-9
CASSSRGSMNTEAFF	TGTGCCAGCAGCTCCCGAGGGAGCATGAACACTGAAGCTTTCTTT	TRBJ1-1	.	.	TRBV7-9
CASSSRQDYEQYF	TGTGCCAGCAGTTCCCGACAGGACTACGAGCAGTACTTC	TRBJ2-7	.	.	TRBV27
CSVVPESGYTF	TGCAGCGTTGTACCGGAGAGTGGCTACACCTTC	TRBJ1-2	.	.	TRBV29-1
CATSAGGLWTNQYF	TGTGCCACCAGCGCCGGGGGACTGTGGACGAATCAGTACTTC	TRBJ2-7	.	few	TRBV15
CASSPSSGDYGYTF	TGTGCCAGCAGCCCCAGCTCCGGGGACTATGGCTACACCTTC	TRBJ1-2	.	.	TRBV9
CASSLAYRGINTGELFF	TGTGCCAGCAGCTTAGCATACAGGGGAATTAACACCGGGGAGCTGTTTTTT	TRBJ2-2	TRBD1	.	TRBV7-8
CATRQVGSYNEQFF	TGTGCCACTCGACAGGTGGGCTCCTACAATGAGCAGTTCTTC	TRBJ2-1	.	.	TRBV2
CASSLLSNQPQHF	TGTGCCAGCAGCTTACTTAGCAATCAGCCCCAGCATTTT	TRBJ1-5	.	.	TRBV7-9
CASSQDSKQGGYTF	TGCGCCAGCAGTCAGGACAGTAAACAAGGTGGCTACACCTTC	TRBJ1-2	.	.	TRBV23-1
CASSTTRAHYGYTF	TGTGCCAGCAGTACTACGAGGGCCCACTATGGCTACACCTTC	TRBJ1-2	.	.	TRBV27
CAWSEGQGDQPQHF	TGTGCCTGGAGTGAGGGACAGGGCGATCAGCCCCAGCATTTT	TRBJ1-5	TRBD1	.	TRBV30
CASSYGHGEQYF	TGTGCCAGCAGCTACGGACACGGCGAGCAGTACTTC	TRBJ2-7	.	.	TRBV5-4
CSVEGGDIGNTGELFF	TGCAGCGTTGAAGGGGGTGATATAGGTAACACCGGGGAGCTGTTTTTT	TRBJ2-2	.	.	TRBV29-1
CASSSRDTNQPQHF	TGCGCCAGCAGCTCACGGGACACCAATCAGCCCCAGCATTTT	TRBJ1-5	.	.	TRBV4-1
CASSPGTGDQYF	TGTGCCAGCAGCCCCGGGACAGGGGATCAGTACTTC	TRBJ2-7	TRBD1	.	TRBV7-9
CASSHPASGNYEQYF	TGTGCCAGCAGCCACCCCGCTAGCGGAAACTACGAGCAGTACTTC	TRBJ2-7	TRBD2	few	TRBV16
CASSQVWTETENYGYTF	TGCGCCAGCAGCCAAGTGTGGACCGAGACCGAAAACTATGGCTACACCTTC	TRBJ1-2	.	once	TRBV4-3
CSVVGGAYEQYF	TGCAGCGTTGTTGGCGGCGCCTACGAGCAGTACTTC	TRBJ2-7	.	.	TRBV29-1
CAIGETARYEQYF	TGTGCCATCGGAGAGACAGCCAGATACGAGCAGTACTTC	TRBJ2-7	.	.	TRBV10-3
CSVADGVLGNQPQHF	TGCAGCGTTGCCGACGGAGTCTTAGGCAATCAGCCCCAGCATTTT	TRBJ1-5	.	.	TRBV29-1
CASSYVGPTDTQYF	TGTGCCAGCAGTTACGTAGGGCCCACAGATACGCAGTATTTT	TRBJ2-3	.	few	TRBV6-5
CAWSADRIYEQYF	TGTGCCTGGAGTGCTGACAGGATCTACGAGCAGTACTTC	TRBJ2-7	.	.	TRBV30
CAISEGDNYEQYF	TGTGCCATCAGTGAGGGGGACAACTACGAGCAGTACTTC	TRBJ2-7	.	few	TRBV10-3
CSANLEGEAFF	TGCAGCGCTAACCTTGAGGGTGAAGCTTTCTTT	TRBJ1-1	.	few	TRBV29-1
CASSYGVTYGYTF	TGTGCCAGCAGTTACGGGGTTACCTATGGCTACACCTTC	TRBJ1-2	.	.	TRBV6-5
CASSSSSSQETQYF	TGTGCCAGCAGCTCCTCGTCGAGTCAAGAGACCCAGTACTTC	TRBJ2-5	.	.	TRBV13
CSVGGGPLGYGYTF	TGCAGCGTTGGGGGGGGCCCCCTTGGCTATGGCTACACCTTC	TRBJ1-2	.	.	TRBV29-1
CASSLSWGRETQYF	TGTGCCAGCAGCTTATCCTGGGGGCGAGAGACCCAGTACTTC	TRBJ2-5	.	.	TRBV7-8
CSGATGEPNTEAFF	TGCAGCGGGGCAACTGGGGAACCGAACACTGAAGCTTTCTTT	TRBJ1-1	.	few	TRBV29-1
CASSLQGASYEQYF	TGTGCCAGCAGCTTACAGGGGGCCTCCTACGAGCAGTACTTC	TRBJ2-7	TRBD1	few	TRBV5-6
CSVQPLGSQFF	TGCAGCGTCCAGCCGTTGGGCTCGCAGTTCTTC	TRBJ2-1	.	.	TRBV29-1
CASSVRGLAGNEQFF	TGTGCCAGCAGCGTGCGTGGGCTAGCGGGGAATGAGCAGTTCTTC	TRBJ2-1	TRBD2	.	TRBV9
CSVDKAGARSGQETQYF	TGCAGCGTTGATAAAGCGGGGGCCCGGTCGGGTCAGGAGACCCAGTACTTC	TRBJ2-5	TRBD2	.	TRBV29-1
CASRPERETHATDTQYF	TGTGCCAGCAGACCTGAGCGGGAGACCCATGCCACAGATACGCAGTATTTT	TRBJ2-3	TRBD2	few	TRBV5-6
CASSRTDHNQPQHF	TGTGCCAGCAGTAGGACAGACCATAATCAGCCCCAGCATTTT	TRBJ1-5	.	.	TRBV27
CASSLQGPGELFF	TGTGCCAGCAGTTTACAGGGGCCCGGGGAGCTGTTTTTT	TRBJ2-2	TRBD1	.	TRBV6-5
CSVEGQGAYEQYF	TGCAGCGTTGAAGGCCAGGGAGCCTACGAGCAGTACTTC	TRBJ2-7	.	.	TRBV29-1
CASSAEGAFEQYF	TGTGCCAGCAGCGCAGAGGGGGCGTTCGAGCAGTACTTC	TRBJ2-7	TRBD1	few	TRBV9
CASTRLAGLSSYNEQFF	TGTGCCAGCACTAGACTAGCGGGGTTGAGCTCCTACAATGAGCAGTTCTTC	TRBJ2-1	TRBD2	few	TRBV5-4
CASSVPLGYEQYF	TGTGCCAGCAGCGTCCCCCTAGGCTACGAGCAGTACTTC	TRBJ2-7	.	.	TRBV5-6
CASGLPGDRPYSNQPQHF	TGTGCTAGTGGTTTGCCGGGGGACAGGCCATATAGCAATCAGCCCCAGCATTTT	TRBJ1-5	TRBD1	.	TRBV12-5
CASSADRENEQYF	TGTGCCAGTAGTGCAGATCGAGAAAACGAGCAGTACTTC	TRBJ2-7	.	few	TRBV19